Sequencing of this T cell receptor (beta chain) was carried out in a study of cytomegalovirus exposure and HLA in healthy donors. Only one count was recorded for this clone. Its specificity is not known. Study observations and caveats: TCR beta sequences reportedly predicted most subjects' HLA-A and HLA-B alleles accurately. Later analysis found that TCR beta chains associated with HLA were more clonally expanded than other, equally common chains. By a later analysis, the bulk of CMV-associated TCR beta chains appeared HLA-restricted. Listed as cytomegalovirus-associated were 150 or so TCR beta chains.

PCR involved 60 Vbeta and 13 Jbeta primers. The data were produced by immunoSEQ multiplex PCR, yet TCRdb's version contains in-frame clones alone and is incomplete. The sample records about 160,000 clones, approximately 81% being singletons. The CDR3 contains 13 residues. Germline CDR1 is MGHRA and CDR2 is YSYEKL. The V end lost 6 bases, the J end lost 7 bases, and 13 bases lay between the germline ends. The sample comprised PBMCs. The chain links TRBV4-1 to TRBJ1-5, with D possibly matching TRBD1 (6 bases). The receptor was isolated from a boy aged 2 to 9 in good health and CMV-seronegative. CDR3 in amino acids: CASRGTGQQPQHF. The CDR3 coding sequence is TGCGCCAGCAGGGGTACAGGGCAACAGCCCCAGCATTTT.